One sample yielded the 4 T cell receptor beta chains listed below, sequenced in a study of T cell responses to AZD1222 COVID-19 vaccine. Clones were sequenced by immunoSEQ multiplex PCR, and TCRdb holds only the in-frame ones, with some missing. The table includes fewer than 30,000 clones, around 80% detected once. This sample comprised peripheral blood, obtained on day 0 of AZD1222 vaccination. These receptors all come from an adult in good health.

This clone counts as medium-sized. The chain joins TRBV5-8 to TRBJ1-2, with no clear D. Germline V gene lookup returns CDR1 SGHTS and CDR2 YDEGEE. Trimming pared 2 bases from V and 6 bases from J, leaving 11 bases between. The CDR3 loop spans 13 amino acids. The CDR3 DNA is TGTGCCAGCAGCTTACAAGGGTTTGATGGCTACACCTTC. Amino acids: CASSLQGFDGYTF.

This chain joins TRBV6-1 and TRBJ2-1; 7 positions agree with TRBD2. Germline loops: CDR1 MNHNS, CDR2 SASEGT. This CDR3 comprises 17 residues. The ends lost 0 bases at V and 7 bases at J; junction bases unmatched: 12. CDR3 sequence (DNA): TGTGCCAGCAGTGAAGCTGGACTAGGACCGGGGTTGAATGAGCAGTTCTTC. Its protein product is CASSEAGLGPGLNEQFF.

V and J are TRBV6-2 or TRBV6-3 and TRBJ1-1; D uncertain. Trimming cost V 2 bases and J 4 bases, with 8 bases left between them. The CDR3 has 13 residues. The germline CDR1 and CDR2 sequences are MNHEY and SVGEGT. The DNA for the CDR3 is TGTGCCAGCAGTTACCAACAGAGCACTGAAGCTTTCTTT. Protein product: CASSYQQSTEAFF.

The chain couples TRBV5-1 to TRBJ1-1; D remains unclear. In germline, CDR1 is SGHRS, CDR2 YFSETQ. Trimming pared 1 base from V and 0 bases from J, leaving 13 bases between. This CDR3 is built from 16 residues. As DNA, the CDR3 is TGCGCCAGCAGCTTGTCACTACAACTCATGAACACTGAAGCTTTCTTT. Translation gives CASSLSLQLMNTEAFF.